This T cell receptor (beta chain) was found in a study of blood T cell repertoires in COVID-19. Study as a whole: PBMCs, B-cell-depleted T cells, or T cells were the source of the cDNA or gDNA that made up the material.

The V gene's germline CDR1 is LNHDA and CDR2 SQIVND (reference sequence). The CDR3 runs to 16 residues. Trimming removed 3 bases from V and 5 bases from J; junction bases left unmatched: 11. Only in-frame clones appear in the TCRdb table, and some are missing; sequencing was by immunoSEQ multiplex PCR. The table has more than 95,000 clones, 90% seen once. The source is a human donor with active COVID-19. The donor label of this sample is uncertain. The rearrangement uses TRBV19 and TRBJ1-1; 8 bases map to TRBD1. The sample taken for sequencing was peripheral blood. The CDR3 region is CASSIRSQGAWTEAFF. The CDR3 DNA is TGTGCCAGTAGTATTCGGTCCCAGGGGGCGTGGACTGAAGCTTTCTTT.